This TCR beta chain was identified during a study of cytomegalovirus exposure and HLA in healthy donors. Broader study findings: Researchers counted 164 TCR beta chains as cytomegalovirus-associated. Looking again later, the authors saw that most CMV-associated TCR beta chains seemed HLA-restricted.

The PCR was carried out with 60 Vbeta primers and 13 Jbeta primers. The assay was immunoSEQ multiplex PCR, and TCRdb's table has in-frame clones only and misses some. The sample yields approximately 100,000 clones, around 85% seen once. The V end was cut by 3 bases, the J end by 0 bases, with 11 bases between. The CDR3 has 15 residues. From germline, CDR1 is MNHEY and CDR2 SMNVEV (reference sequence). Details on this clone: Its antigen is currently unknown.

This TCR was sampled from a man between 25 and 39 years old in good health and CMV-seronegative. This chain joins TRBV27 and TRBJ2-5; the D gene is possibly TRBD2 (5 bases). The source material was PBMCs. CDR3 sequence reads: CASSFLPGNQETQYF. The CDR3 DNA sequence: TGTGCCAGCAGTTTCTTGCCCGGGAACCAAGAGACCCAGTACTTC.